Described below is a single T cell receptor beta chain sequence and its context. Its antigen is unidentified. Generated by immunoSEQ multiplex PCR, the TCRdb table keeps only in-frame clones and is missing some. The data contain roughly 2.4 million clones, 90% to 97% of them singletons. Free of recent acute infections or vaccinations, the donors were healthy HIV-negative adults. These data originate in a study of shared clonotypes between healthy human individuals. General study findings and limits: Against clonotypes common to all four donors, non-shared ones had lower generation probabilities. Among the subsets, naive ones generally showed larger estimated richness than memory ones.

V lost 2 bases and J lost 0, with 11 bases in between. The CDR3 contains 16 residues. The origin of this receptor is a man between 18 and 29 years old in good health. The V gene is TRBV23-1, the J gene TRBJ1-5; no clear D gene. TRBV23-1 is known as an ORF, though its function is uncertain. The sequenced sample was naive CD4+ T cells sorted from blood. Indicated subset: CD45RA+ positively selected. The CDR3 region has the DNA TGCGCCAGCAGTCAACACAGCTCTGGTAGCAATCAGCCCCAGCATTTT. Amino acid sequence: CASSQHSSGSNQPQHF.